This T cell receptor (beta chain) was found in a study of regulatory and conventional T cells in RAG deficiency. Study-wide results and limits: Shannon entropy fell and Simpson indices rose in RAG-deficient patients. Patient subsets had shorter CDR3s; Omenn Treg-Tconv overlap exceeded 80%.

The germline V gene has CDR1 SGHNT and CDR2 YYREEE (reference sequence). This CDR3 comprises 13 residues. V lost 4 bases to trimming and J lost 7 bases; unmatched junction nucleotides: 5. As concerns this clone: The target antigen is unknown.

Sequencing used immunoSEQ multiplex PCR; TCRdb keeps in-frame clones, though not all of them. Among about 30,000 clones listed, 90% to 95% were seen once. Genomic DNA came from blood conventional CD4+ T cells gated CD25-low CD127-high. Separately, the same data were catalogued under a study of regulatory T cells. That study adds: The PCR used 52 TRBV and 13 TRBJ primers.

The sequence was collected from a human donor in good health. The source material was CD25- CD4+ T cells sorted from blood. The genes are TRBV5-4 and TRBJ2-5; 9 nucleotides line up with TRBD1. For the CDR3, the DNA is TGTGCCAGCAGCCCGGGACAGGGAGGGACCCAGTACTTC. Translating it yields CASSPGQGGTQYF.